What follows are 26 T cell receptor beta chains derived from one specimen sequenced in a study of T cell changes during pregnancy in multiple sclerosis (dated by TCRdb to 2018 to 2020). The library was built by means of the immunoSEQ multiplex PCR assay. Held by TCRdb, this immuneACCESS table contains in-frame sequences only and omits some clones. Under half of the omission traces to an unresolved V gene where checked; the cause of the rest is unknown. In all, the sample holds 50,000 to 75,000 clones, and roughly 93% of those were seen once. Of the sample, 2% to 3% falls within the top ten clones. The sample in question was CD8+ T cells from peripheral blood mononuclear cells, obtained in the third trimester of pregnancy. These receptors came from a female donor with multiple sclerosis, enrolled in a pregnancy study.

CDR3 sequence (DNA): TGTGCCAGCAGTCGCTTGACAGTCAACGAGCAGTACTTC. It is translated as CASSRLTVNEQYF. The rearrangement links TRBV28 to TRBJ2-7, with D perhaps TRBD1 (5 bases). V was shortened by 5 bases and J by 5 bases, with 13 bases between the two germline ends. The germline gives CDR1 MDHEN, CDR2 SYDVKM. CDR3 size: 13 residues.

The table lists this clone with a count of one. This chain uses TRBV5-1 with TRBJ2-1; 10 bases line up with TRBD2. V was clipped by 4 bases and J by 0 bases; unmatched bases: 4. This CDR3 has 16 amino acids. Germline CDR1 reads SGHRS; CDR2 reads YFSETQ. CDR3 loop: CASSGRLAGSYNEQFF. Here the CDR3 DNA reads TGCGCCAGCAGCGGGCGACTAGCGGGCTCCTACAATGAGCAGTTCTTC.

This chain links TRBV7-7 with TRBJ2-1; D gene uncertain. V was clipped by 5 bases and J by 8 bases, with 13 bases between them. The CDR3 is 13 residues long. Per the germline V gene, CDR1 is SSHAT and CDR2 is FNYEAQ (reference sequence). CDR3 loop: CASSKPPFDEQFF. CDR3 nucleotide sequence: TGTGCCAGCAGCAAGCCCCCTTTCGATGAGCAGTTCTTC.

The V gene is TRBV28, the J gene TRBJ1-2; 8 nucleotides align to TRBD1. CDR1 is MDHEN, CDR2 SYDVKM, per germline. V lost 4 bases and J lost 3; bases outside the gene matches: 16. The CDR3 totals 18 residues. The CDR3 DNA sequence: TGTGCCAGCAGTTCGCCCCAGGGGGCCCTTGCTTTTGACTATGGCTACACCTTC. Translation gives CASSSPQGALAFDYGYTF.

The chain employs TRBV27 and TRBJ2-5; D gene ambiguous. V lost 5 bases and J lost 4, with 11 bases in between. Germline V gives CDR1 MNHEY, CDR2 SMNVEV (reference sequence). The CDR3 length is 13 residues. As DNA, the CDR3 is TGTGCCAGCAGTCCGAGAGGTGGAGAGACCCAGTACTTC. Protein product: CASSPRGGETQYF.

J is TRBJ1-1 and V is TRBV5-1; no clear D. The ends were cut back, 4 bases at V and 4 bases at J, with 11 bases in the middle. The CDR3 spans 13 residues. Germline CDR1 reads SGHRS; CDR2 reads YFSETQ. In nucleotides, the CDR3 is TGCGCCAGCAGCCTAGTTGTGGGCACTGAAGCTTTCTTT. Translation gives CASSLVVGTEAFF.

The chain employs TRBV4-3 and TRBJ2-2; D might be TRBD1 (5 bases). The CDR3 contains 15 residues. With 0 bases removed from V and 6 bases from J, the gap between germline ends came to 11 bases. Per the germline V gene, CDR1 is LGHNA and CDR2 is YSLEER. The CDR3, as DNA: TGCGCCAGCAGCCAAGAACGAGTAGGGGCCGGGGAGCTGTTTTTT. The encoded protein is CASSQERVGAGELFF.

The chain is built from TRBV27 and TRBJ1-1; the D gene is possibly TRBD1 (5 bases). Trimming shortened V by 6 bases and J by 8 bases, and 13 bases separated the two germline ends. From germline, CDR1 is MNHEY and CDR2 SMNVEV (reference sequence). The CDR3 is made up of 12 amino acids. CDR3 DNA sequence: TGTGCCAGCAGCGTTCGACAGTCGGAAGCTTTCTTT. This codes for CASSVRQSEAFF.

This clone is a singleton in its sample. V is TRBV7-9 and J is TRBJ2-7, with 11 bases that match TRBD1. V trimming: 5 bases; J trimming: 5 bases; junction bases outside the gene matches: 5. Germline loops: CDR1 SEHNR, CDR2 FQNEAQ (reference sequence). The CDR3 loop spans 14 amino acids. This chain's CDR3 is CASSPPGQGDEQYF. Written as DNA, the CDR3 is TGTGCCAGCAGCCCCCCGGGACAGGGGGACGAGCAGTACTTC.

The CDR3 region is CASRGPWQYF. The CDR3 DNA sequence: TGTGCCAGCAGGGGGCCGTGGCAGTACTTC. The chain carries TRBV2 and TRBJ2-7; tentatively, D is TRBD1 (5 bases). V lost 6 bases, J lost 9 bases, and 9 bases lay in between. Germline-derived CDR1 and CDR2 are SNHLY and FYNNEI. The CDR3 totals 10 residues.

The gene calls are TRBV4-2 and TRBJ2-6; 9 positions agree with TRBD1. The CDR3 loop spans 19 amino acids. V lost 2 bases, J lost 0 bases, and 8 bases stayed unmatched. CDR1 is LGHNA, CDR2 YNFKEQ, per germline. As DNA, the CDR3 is TGTGCCAGCAGCCAACACACAGGGGGCGTGGGCTCTGGGGCCAACGTCCTGACTTTC. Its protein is CASSQHTGGVGSGANVLTF.

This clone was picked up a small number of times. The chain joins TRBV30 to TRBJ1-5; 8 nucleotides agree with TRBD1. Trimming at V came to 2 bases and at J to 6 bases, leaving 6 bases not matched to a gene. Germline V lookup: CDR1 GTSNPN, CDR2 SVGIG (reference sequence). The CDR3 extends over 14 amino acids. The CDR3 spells CAWSTGQGSQPQHF. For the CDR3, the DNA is TGTGCCTGGAGTACTGGACAGGGAAGTCAGCCCCAGCATTTT.

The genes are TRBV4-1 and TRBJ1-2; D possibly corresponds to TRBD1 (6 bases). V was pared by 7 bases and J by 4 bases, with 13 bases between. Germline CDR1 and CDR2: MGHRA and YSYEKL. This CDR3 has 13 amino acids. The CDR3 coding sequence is TGCGCCAGCACCGGGGGGGCAGGCTATGGCTACACCTTC. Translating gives CASTGGAGYGYTF.

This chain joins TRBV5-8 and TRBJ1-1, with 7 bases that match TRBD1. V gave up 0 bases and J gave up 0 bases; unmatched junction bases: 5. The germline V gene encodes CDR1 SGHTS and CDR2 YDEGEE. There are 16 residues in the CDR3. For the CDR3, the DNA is TGTGCCAGCAGCTTGGAGACAGGGTCCATGAACACTGAAGCTTTCTTT. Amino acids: CASSLETGSMNTEAFF. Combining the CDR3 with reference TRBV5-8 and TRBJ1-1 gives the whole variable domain EAGVTQSPTHLIKTRGQQATLRCSPISGHTSVYWYQQALGLGLQFLLWYDEGEERNRGNFPPRFSGRQFPNYSSELNVNALELEDSALYLCASSLETGSMNTEAFFGQGTRLTVV.

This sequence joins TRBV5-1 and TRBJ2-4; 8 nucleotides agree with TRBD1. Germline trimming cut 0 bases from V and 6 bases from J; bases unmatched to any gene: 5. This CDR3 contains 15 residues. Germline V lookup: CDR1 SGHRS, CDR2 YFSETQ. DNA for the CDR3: TGCGCCAGCAGCTTGGACCCAGGGGGCGGAAACATTCAGTACTTC. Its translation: CASSLDPGGGNIQYF.

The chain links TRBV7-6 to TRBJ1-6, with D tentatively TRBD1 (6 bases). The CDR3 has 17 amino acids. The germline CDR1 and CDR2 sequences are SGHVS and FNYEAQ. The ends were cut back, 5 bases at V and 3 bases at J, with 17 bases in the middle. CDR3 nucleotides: TGTGCCAGCAGCCCCGGACAGCGGGGTTACTATAATTCACCCCTCCACTTT. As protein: CASSPGQRGYYNSPLHF.

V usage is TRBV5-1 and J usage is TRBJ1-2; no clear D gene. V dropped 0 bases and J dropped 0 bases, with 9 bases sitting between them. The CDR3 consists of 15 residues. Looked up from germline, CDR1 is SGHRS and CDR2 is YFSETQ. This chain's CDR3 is CASSLGAPANYGYTF. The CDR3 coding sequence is TGCGCCAGCAGCTTGGGGGCCCCGGCTAACTATGGCTACACCTTC.

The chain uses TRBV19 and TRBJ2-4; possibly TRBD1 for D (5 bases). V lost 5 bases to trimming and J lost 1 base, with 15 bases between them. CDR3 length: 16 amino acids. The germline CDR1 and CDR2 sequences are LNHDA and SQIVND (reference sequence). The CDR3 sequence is CASSSDSWAAKNIQYF. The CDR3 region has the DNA TGTGCCAGTAGTTCCGACAGCTGGGCGGCCAAAAACATTCAGTACTTC.

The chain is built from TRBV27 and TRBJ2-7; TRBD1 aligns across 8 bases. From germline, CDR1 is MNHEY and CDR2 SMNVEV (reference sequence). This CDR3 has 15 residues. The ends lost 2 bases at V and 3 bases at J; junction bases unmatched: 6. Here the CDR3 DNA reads TGTGCCAGCAGTTTAGGGACAGGAAACCACTACGAGCAGTACTTC. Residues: CASSLGTGNHYEQYF.

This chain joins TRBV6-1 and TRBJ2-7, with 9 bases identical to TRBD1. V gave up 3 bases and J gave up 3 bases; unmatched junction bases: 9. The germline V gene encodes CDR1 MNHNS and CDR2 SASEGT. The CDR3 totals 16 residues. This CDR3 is CASSEDPGTGSYEQYF. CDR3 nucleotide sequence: TGTGCCAGCAGTGAGGACCCCGGGACAGGGAGCTACGAGCAGTACTTC.

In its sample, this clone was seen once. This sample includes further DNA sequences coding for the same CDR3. This CDR3 is CASSPGTSGYEQYF. The DNA for the CDR3 is TGTGCCAGTTCCCCCGGGACTAGCGGCTACGAGCAGTACTTC. The chain carries TRBV19 and TRBJ2-7; 11 positions agree with TRBD2. Looked up from germline, CDR1 is LNHDA and CDR2 is SQIVND (reference sequence). The V and J ends lost 8 bases and 3 bases, in that order; junction bases with no gene match: 6. CDR3 length: 14 amino acids.

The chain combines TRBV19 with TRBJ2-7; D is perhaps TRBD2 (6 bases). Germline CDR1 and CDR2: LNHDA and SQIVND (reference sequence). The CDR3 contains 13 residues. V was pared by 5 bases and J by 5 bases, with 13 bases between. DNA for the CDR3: TGTGCCAGTAGTGACGGGGGATATGACGAGCAGTACTTC. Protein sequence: CASSDGGYDEQYF.

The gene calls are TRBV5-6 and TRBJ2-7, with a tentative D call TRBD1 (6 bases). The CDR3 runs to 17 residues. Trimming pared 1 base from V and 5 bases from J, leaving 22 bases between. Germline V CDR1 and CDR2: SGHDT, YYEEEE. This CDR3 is CASSLNSQGFFPNEQYF. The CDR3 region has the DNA TGTGCCAGCAGCTTGAATTCACAGGGCTTTTTTCCTAACGAGCAGTACTTC.

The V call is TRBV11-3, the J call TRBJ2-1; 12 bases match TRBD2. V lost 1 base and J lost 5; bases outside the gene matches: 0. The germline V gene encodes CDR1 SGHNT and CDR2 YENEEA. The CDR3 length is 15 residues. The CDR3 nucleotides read TGTGCCAGCAGCTTAGGACTAGCGGGGGACAATGAGCAGTTCTTC. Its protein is CASSLGLAGDNEQFF.

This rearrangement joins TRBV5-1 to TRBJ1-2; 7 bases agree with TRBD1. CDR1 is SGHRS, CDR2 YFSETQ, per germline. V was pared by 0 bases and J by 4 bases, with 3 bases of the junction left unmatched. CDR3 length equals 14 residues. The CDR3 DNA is TGCGCCAGCAGCTTGGGACAGGGCGTCTATGGCTACACCTTC. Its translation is CASSLGQGVYGYTF.

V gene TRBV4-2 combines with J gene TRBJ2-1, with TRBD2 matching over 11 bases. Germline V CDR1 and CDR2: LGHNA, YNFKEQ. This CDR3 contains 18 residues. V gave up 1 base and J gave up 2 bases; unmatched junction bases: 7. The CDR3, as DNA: TGTGCCAGCAGCCAAGCGCCTAGCGGGAGGTTCACCTACAATGAGCAGTTCTTC. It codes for CASSQAPSGRFTYNEQFF.